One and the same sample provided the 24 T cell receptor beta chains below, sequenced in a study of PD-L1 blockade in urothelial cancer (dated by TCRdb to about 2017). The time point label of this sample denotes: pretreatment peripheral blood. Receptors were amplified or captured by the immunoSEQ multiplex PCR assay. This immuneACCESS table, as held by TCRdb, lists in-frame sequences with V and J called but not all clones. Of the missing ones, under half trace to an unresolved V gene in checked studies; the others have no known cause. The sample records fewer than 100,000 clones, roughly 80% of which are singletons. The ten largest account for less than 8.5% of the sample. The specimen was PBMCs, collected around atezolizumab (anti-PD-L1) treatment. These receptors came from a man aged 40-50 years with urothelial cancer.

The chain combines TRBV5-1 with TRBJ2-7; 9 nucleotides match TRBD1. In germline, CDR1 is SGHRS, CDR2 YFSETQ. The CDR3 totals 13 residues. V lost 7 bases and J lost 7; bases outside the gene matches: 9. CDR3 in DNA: TGCGCCAGCGCCGGGACAGGGAAGGGAGAGCAGTACTTC. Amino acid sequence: CASAGTGKGEQYF.

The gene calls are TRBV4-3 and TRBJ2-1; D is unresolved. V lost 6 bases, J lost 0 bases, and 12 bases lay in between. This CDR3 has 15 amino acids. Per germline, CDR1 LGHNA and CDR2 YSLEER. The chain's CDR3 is CASRPVADSYNEQFF. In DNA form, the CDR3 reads TGCGCCAGCAGACCCGTGGCTGACTCCTACAATGAGCAGTTCTTC.

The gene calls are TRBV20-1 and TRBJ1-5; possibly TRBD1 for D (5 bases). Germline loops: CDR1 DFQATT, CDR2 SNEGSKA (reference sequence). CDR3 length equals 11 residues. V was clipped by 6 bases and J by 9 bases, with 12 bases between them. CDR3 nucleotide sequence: TGCAGTGCCGCAGCGGGGGGGCCCCAGCATTTT. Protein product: CSAAAGGPQHF.

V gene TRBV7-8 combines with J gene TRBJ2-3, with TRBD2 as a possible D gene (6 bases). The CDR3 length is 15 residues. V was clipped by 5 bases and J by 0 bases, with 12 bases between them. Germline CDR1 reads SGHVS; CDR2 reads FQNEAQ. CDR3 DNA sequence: TGTGCCAGCAGCCACCGGGAGATCAGCACAGATACGCAGTATTTT. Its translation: CASSHREISTDTQYF.

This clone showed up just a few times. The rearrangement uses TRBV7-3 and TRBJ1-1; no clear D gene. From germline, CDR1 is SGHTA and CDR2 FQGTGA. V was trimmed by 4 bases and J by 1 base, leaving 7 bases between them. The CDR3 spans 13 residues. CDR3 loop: CASSSIENTEAFF. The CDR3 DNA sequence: TGTGCCAGCAGCTCTATCGAGAACACTGAAGCTTTCTTT.

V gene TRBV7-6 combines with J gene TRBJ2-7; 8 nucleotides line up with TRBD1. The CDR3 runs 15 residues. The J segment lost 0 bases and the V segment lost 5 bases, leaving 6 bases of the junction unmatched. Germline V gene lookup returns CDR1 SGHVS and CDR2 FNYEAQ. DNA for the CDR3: TGTGCCAGCAGCGGACAGGGCAAAAGCTCCTACGAGCAGTACTTC. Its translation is CASSGQGKSSYEQYF.

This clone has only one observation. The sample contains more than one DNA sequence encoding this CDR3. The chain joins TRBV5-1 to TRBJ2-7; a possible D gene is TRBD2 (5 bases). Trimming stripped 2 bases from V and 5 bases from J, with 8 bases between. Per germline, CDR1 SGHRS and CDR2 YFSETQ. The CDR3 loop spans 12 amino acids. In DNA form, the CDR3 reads TGCGCCAGCAGCTTAACGGGGAACGAGCAGTACTTC. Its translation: CASSLTGNEQYF.

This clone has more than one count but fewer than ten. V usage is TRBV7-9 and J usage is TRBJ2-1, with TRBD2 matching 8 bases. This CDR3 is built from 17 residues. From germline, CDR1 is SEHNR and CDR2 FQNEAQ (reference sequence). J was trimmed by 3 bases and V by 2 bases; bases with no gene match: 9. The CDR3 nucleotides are TGTGCCAGCAGCTTATTCGGGGTAGCGGGAATCTACAATGAGCAGTTCTTC. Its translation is CASSLFGVAGIYNEQFF.

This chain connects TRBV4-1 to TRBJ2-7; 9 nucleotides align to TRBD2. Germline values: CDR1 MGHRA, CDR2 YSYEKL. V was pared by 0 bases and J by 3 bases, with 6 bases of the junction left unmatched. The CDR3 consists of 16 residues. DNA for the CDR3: TGCGCCAGCAGCCAAGAACCAACTAGCGGGTTCTACGAGCAGTACTTC. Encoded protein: CASSQEPTSGFYEQYF.

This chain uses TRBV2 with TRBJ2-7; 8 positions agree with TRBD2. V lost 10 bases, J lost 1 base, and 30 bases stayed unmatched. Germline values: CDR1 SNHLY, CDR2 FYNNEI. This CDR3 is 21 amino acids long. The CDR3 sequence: CAIYAGPDEGSGSLWSYEQYF. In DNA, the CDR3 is TGTGCCATCTACGCAGGGCCCGACGAGGGGAGCGGGAGTTTATGGTCCTACGAGCAGTACTTC.

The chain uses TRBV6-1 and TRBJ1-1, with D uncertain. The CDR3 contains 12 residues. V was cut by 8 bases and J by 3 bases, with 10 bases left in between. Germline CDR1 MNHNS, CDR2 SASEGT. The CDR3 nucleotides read TGTGCCAGCCTAAACGTGTACACTGAAGCTTTCTTT. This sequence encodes CASLNVYTEAFF.

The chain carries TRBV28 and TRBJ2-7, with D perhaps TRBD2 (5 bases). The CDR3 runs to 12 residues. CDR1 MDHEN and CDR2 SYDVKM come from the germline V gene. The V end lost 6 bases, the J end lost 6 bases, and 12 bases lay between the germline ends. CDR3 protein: CASSLLEGEQYF. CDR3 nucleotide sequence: TGTGCCAGCAGCCTACTAGAAGGCGAGCAGTACTTC.

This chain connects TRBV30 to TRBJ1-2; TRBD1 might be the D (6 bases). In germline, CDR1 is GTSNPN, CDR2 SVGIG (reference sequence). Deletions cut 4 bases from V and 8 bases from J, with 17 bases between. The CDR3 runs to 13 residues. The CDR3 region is CAWNGEGEYGYTF. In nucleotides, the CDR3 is TGTGCCTGGAACGGAGAGGGGGAATACGGCTACACCTTC.

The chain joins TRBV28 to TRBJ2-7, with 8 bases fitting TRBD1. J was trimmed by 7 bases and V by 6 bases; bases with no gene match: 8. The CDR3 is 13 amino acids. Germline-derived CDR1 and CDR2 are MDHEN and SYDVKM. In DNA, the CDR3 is TGTGCCAGCAGGAATGGACAGGGTAGGGAGCAGTACTTC. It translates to CASRNGQGREQYF. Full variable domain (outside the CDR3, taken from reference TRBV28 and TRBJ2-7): DVKVTQSSRYLVKRTGEKVFLECVQDMDHENMFWYRQDPGLGLRLIYFSYDVKMKEKGDIPEGYSVSREKKERFSLILESASTNQTSMYLCASRNGQGREQYFGPGTRLTVT.

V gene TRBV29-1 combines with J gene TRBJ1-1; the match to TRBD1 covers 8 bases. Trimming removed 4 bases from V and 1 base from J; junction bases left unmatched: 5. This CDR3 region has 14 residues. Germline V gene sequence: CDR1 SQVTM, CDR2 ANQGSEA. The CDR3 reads CSVATGVANTEAFF. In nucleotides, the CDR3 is TGCAGCGTTGCGACAGGGGTGGCGAACACTGAAGCTTTCTTT.

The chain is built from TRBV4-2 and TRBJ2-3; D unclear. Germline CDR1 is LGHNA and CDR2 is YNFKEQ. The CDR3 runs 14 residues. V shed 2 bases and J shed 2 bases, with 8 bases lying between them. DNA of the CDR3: TGTGCCAGCAGCCAATTGACACACACAGATACGCAGTATTTT. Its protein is CASSQLTHTDTQYF.

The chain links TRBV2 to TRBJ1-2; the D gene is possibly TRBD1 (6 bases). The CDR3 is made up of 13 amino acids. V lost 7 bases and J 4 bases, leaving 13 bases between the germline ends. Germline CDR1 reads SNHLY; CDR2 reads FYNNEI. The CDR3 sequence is CASTPGGRYGYTF. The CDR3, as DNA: TGTGCCAGCACCCCGGGGGGGCGCTATGGCTACACCTTC. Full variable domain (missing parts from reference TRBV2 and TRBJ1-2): EPEVTQTPSHQVTQMGQEVILRCVPISNHLYFYWYRQILGQKVEFLVSFYNNEISEKSEIFDDQFSVERPDGSNFTLKIRSTKLEDSAMYFCASTPGGRYGYTFGSGTRLTVV.

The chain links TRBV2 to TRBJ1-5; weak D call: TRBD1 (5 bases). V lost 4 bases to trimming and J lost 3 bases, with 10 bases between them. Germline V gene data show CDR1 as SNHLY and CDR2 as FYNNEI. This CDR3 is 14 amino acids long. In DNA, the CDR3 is TGTGCCAGCAGTGGCGGGGGGGACAATCAGCCCCAGCATTTT. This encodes CASSGGGDNQPQHF. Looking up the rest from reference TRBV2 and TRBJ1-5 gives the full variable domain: EPEVTQTPSHQVTQMGQEVILRCVPISNHLYFYWYRQILGQKVEFLVSFYNNEISEKSEIFDDQFSVERPDGSNFTLKIRSTKLEDSAMYFCASSGGGDNQPQHFGDGTRLSIL.

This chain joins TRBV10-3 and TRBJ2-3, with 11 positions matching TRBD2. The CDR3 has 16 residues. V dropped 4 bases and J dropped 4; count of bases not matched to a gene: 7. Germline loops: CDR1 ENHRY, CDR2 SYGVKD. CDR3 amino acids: CAISGPGLAEADTQYF. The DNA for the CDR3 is TGTGCCATCAGTGGGCCGGGACTAGCGGAAGCAGATACGCAGTATTTT.

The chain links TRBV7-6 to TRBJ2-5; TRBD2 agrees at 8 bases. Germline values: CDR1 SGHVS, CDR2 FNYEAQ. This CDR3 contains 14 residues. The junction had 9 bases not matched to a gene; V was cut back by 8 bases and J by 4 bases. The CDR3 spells CASGGTRIGETQYF. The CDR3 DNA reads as TGTGCCAGCGGAGGGACTAGGATAGGAGAGACCCAGTACTTC.

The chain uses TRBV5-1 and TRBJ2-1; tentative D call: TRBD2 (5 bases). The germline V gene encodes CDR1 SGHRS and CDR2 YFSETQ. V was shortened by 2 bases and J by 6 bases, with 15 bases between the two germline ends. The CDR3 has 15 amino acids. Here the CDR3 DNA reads TGCGCCAGCAGCTTAGCTAGCCTCCAATCCAATGAGCAGTTCTTC. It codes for CASSLASLQSNEQFF.

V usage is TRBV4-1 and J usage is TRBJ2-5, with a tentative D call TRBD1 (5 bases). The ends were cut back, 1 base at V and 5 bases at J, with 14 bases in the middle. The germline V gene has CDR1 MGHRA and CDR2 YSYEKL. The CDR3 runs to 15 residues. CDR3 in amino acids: CASSQVVAGPETQYF. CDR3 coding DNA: TGCGCCAGCAGCCAAGTCGTTGCAGGGCCCGAGACCCAGTACTTC.

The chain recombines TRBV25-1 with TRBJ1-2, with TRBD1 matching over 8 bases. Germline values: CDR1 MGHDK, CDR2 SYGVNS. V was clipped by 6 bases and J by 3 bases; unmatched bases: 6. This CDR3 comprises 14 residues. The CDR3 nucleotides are TGTGCCAGCAGGGGGACAGGAGTTTACTATGGCTACACCTTC. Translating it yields CASRGTGVYYGYTF.

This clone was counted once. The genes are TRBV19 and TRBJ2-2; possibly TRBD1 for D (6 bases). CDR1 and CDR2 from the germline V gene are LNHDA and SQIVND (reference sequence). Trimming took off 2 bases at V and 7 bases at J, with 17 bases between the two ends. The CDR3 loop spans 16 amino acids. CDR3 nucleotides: TGTGCCAGTAGTATATCGACTGCAGGGGTGCTCGGGGAGCTGTTTTTT. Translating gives CASSISTAGVLGELFF.